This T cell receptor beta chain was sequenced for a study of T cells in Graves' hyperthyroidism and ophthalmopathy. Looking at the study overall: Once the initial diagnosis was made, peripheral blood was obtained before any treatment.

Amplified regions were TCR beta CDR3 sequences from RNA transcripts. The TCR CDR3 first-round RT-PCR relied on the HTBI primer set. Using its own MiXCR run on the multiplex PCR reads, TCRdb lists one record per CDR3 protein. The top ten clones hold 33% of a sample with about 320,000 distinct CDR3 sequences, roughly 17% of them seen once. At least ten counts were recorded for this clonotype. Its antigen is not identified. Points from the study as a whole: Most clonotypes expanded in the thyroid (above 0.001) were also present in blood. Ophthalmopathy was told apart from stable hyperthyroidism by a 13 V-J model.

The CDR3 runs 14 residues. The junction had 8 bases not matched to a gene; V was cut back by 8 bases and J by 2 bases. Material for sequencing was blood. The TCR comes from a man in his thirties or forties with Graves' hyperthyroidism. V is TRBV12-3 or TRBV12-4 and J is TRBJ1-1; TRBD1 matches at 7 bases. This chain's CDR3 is CASVQGQLNTEAFF. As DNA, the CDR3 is TGTGCCAGCGTTCAGGGACAGCTTAACACTGAAGCTTTCTTT.